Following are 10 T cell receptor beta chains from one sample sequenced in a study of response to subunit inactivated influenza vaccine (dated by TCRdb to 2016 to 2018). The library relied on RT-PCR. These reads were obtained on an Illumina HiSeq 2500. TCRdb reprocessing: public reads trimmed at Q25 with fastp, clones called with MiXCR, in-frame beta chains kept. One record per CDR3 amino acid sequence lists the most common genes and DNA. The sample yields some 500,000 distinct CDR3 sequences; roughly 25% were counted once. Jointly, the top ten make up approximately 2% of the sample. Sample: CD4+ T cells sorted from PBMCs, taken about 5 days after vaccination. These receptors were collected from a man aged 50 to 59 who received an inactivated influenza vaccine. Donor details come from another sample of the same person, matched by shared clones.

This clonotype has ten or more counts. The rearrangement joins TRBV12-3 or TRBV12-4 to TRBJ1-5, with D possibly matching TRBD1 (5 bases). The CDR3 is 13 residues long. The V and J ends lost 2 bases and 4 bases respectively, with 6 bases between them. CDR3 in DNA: TGTGCCAGCAGTTTAAAGGGGAATCAGCCCCAGCATTTT. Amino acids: CASSLKGNQPQHF.

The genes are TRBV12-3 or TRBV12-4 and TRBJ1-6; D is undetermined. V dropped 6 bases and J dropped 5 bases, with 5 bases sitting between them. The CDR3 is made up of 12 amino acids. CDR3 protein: CASSPNNSPLHF. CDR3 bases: TGTGCCAGCAGCCCTAATAATTCACCCCTCCACTTT.

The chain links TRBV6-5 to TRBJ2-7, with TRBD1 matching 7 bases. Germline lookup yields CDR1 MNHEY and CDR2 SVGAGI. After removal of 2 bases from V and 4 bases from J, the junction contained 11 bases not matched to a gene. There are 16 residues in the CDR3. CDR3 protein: CASSYDTDRAAYEQYF. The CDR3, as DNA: TGTGCCAGCAGTTACGATACCGACAGGGCGGCGTACGAGCAGTACTTC.

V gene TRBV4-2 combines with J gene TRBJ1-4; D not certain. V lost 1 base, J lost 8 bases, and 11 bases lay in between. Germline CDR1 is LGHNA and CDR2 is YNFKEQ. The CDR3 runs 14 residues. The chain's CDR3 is CASSQAQIGEKLFF. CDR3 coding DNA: TGTGCCAGCAGCCAAGCACAGATCGGGGAAAAACTGTTTTTT.

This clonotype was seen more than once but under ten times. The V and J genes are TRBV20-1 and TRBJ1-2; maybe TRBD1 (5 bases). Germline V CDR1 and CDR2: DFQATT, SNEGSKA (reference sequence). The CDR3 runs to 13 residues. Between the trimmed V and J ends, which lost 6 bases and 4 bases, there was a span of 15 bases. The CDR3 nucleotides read TGCAGTGCCGCACCAGGGCCTCGCTATGGCTACACCTTC. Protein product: CSAAPGPRYGYTF.

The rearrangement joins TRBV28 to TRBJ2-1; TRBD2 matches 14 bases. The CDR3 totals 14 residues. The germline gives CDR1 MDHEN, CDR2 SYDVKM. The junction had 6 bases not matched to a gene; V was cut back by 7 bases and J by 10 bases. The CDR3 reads CASKTSGGAREQFF. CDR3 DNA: TGTGCCAGCAAGACTAGCGGGGGGGCACGAGAGCAGTTCTTC.

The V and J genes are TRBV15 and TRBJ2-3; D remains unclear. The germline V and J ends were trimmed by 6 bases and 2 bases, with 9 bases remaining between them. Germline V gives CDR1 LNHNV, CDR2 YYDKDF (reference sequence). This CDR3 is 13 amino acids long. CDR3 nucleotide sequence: TGTGCCACCAGTAGCAGTCCCACAGATACGCAGTATTTT. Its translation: CATSSSPTDTQYF.

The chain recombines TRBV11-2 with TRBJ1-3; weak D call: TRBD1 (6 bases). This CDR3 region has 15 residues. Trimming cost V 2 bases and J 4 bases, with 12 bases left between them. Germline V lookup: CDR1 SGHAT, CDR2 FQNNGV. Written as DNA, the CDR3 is TGTGCCAGCAGCTTATCAGGGGTAGACGGAAACACCATATATTTT. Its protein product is CASSLSGVDGNTIYF.

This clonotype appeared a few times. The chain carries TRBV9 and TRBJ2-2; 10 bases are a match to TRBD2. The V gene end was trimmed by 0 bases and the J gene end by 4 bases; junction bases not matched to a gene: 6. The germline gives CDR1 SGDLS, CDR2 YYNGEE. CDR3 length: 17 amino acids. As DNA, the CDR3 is TGTGCCAGCAGCGTAGGAGCGGGAGGGCCGGGCACCGGGGAGCTGTTTTTT. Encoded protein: CASSVGAGGPGTGELFF.

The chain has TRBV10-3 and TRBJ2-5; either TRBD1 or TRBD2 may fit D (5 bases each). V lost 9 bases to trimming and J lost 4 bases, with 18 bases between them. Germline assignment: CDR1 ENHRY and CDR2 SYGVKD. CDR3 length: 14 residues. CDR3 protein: CAIRRGDPTETQYF. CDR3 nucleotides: TGTGCCATACGCAGAGGGGACCCTACAGAGACCCAGTACTTC.